This TCR beta chain was profiled in a study of tumor and adjacent non-tumor tissue in lung cancer (dated by TCRdb to about 2018). With respect to the entire study: The cohort included some twelve adenocarcinoma, 2 squamous cell carcinoma and 1 small cell lung cancer patients. Among the approximately 15 patients, ages ranged from roughly 30 to 85 years, around 10 were men and 5 were women, and disease was TNM stage I to III. In total, sequencing yielded some 130 million productive TCRbeta reads, which works out to an average of around 3.9 million reads per sample. The study compared bulk TCRbeta repertoires from lung tumor tissue and matched distant non-tumor lung tissue of about 15 lung cancer patients. For each patient, one tumor sample and one normal lung sample were taken, giving approximately 30 paired specimens that underwent TCRbeta CDR3 sequencing. Overall results and qualifications from the work: The top 100 clones accounted for a significantly larger cumulative portion of the repertoire in normal lung than in tumor tissue. TCR diversity was significantly higher in younger patients, and higher tumor TCR diversity was associated with shorter overall and disease-free survival. Only roughly 14 patients were in the cohort, and the authors stated that larger samples and more detailed clinical data are needed. Neither the sequencing platform nor unique molecular identifiers are named or mentioned anywhere in the methods. Tumor tissue showed significantly higher TCR diversity (inverse Simpson) than normal lung tissue, at about 400 vs 150 (P = 0.0075, Mann-Whitney U test). Because peripheral blood was not sequenced, blood TCRbeta repertoires in the lung cancer patients of the study were not examined.

Note on this clonotype: It has no known antigen specificity. Qualities for individual bases were not recorded, and no much larger clone is one base off.

RNA was isolated from bulk, unsorted tissue, and RNA quality was assessed with a NanoDrop ND-1000 and an Agilent 2100. All donors had newly diagnosed lung cancer, had not received prior chemotherapy, and were admitted for thoracic surgery in China between August and November 2014. Patients who had received previous radiotherapy or chemotherapy, or who had another concurrent cancer, were excluded from the study. Surgical tissue pieces of about 1-2 cm3 were preserved in RNAlater solution and stored at -80 °C until use. The CDR3 goes from the cysteine to the phenylalanine over 16 residues. Left in the record is the CDR3 DNA by itself, 48 bases read in frame from the first base. Relative to germline, V is 5 bases shorter and J is 4 bases shorter, with 19 bases between their ends. Library method: multiplex PCR. Reads for this sample came from an Illumina HiSeq 2500. TCRbeta libraries were constructed through three rounds of nested PCR with primers (Table S4) according to protocols modified from ARM-PCR. Before sequencing, PCR products in the 200-500 bp range were cut out of the gel and cleaned up using the QIAquick gel extraction kit. The source study handled its data this way. Reads were cleaned with Trimmomatic, merged with FLASH into complete CDR3 sequences, and assigned to V(D)J germline segments with MiTCR. VDJtools was used to compute clonal diversity as the inverse Simpson's index. In-frame sequences without a premature stop codon were defined as productive reads. TCRdb reran the public reads through fastp at Q25 and MiXCR, keeping productive beta chains. When rows share a CDR3 protein, they turn into one entry using the most common DNA and genes. Clone size and V and J calls follow TCRdb, not the original study. The sample has under 100,000 distinct CDR3 sequences on record, around 70% of them singletons. Over 9.5% of the sample is taken by the ten largest.

The sequenced sample was lung tumor tissue. This receptor was obtained from a woman in her 70s with non-small cell lung cancer. The V gene is TRBV12-3 or TRBV12-4 and the J gene is TRBJ2-3; perhaps TRBD2 is the D gene, with 5 bases matching. In nucleotides, the sequence is TGTGCCAGCAGTACCCAAAATAGCGAGGGAGCAGATACGCAGTATTTT. Translation gives CASSTQNSEGADTQYF.